This T cell receptor (beta chain) was retrieved from a study of control samples from healthy donors and cancer patients. TCRdb's table, derived via immunoSEQ multiplex PCR, lists solely in-frame clones and lacks some. The sample holds about 51,000 clones; roughly 90% are singletons and the top ten take 1.6%. Deletions cut 3 bases from V and 1 base from J, with 12 bases between. In germline, CDR1 is KGHSH, CDR2 LQKENI. The CDR3 contains 15 residues. The sample consisted of PBMCs. The chain carries TRBV18 and TRBJ1-1; D not certain. The sequence came from a man aged 35-49 years with colorectal cancer. CDR3 DNA: TGTGCCAGCTCACCGCCACCGGGCGGGAACACTGAAGCTTTCTTT. Protein: CASSPPPGGNTEAFF. Full variable domain (rest looked up from reference TRBV18 and TRBJ1-1): NAGVMQNPRHLVRRRGQEARLRCSPMKGHSHVYWYRQLPEEGLKFMVYLQKENIIDESGMPKERFSAEFPKEGPSILRIQQVVRGDSAAYFCASSPPPGGNTEAFFGQGTRLTVV.